A single sample gave rise to the 15 T cell receptor beta chains below, sequenced in a study of identical twins. MiXCR, run by TCRdb on the 5' RACE reads, gives a single entry per CDR3 protein. The table records approximately 530,000 distinct CDR3 sequences, about a fifth of them present only once. These data are also associated with another study on yellow fever vaccine responses in identical twins.

Sample: CD4+ T cells sorted from blood. These receptors were taken from a woman younger than 30 in good health.

The V call is TRBV25-1, the J call TRBJ2-7; D may be TRBD1 (6 bases). Trimming stripped 3 bases from V and 6 bases from J, with 9 bases between. CDR3 length equals 12 residues. Germline V gene lookup returns CDR1 MGHDK and CDR2 SYGVNS. This CDR3 is CASSDWGLEQYF. CDR3 DNA: TGTGCCAGCAGTGATTGGGGGCTCGAGCAGTACTTC.

This clonotype has more than one count but fewer than ten. The rearrangement links TRBV11-2 to TRBJ2-5; no clear D gene. V lost 5 bases and J lost 9, with 16 bases in between. Germline V lookup: CDR1 SGHAT, CDR2 FQNNGV. CDR3 length equals 13 residues. The CDR3 sequence: CASSPGETRPQYF. CDR3 nucleotides: TGTGCCAGCAGCCCTGGGGAAACAAGGCCCCAGTACTTC.

The V gene is TRBV29-1, the J gene TRBJ2-7; tentatively, D is TRBD2 (6 bases). Germline V gives CDR1 SQVTM, CDR2 ANQGSEA. V dropped 4 bases and J dropped 2 bases, with 9 bases sitting between them. The length of the CDR3 is 12 residues. For the CDR3, the DNA is TGCAGCGTTGGTCCGGGGGCCTACGAGCAGTACTTC. It codes for CSVGPGAYEQYF.

The V and J genes are TRBV7-8 and TRBJ2-5; D uncertain. CDR3 length: 14 residues. The germline V gene has CDR1 SGHVS and CDR2 FQNEAQ. The V end was cut by 1 base, the J end by 4 bases, with 10 bases between. CDR3 nucleotides: TGTGCCAGCAGCTTAGGATCGTCGGCAGAGACCCAGTACTTC. Residues: CASSLGSSAETQYF.

J is TRBJ2-7 and V is TRBV6-5; a weak D match, TRBD2 (5 bases). Germline CDR1 is MNHEY and CDR2 is SVGAGI. V gave up 0 bases and J gave up 4 bases, with 19 bases separating them. The CDR3 loop spans 17 amino acids. In nucleotides, the CDR3 is TGTGCCAGCAGTTACTCGAGTAGAGGGCTGACGGGATACGAGCAGTACTTC. It is translated as CASSYSSRGLTGYEQYF.

This clonotype has just a few counts. The chain is built from TRBV14 and TRBJ1-1; no clear D. CDR1 and CDR2 from the germline V gene are SGHDN and FVKESK. The CDR3 is 13 residues long. V was clipped by 6 bases and J by 2 bases, with 10 bases between them. CDR3 protein: CASRPGPNTEAFF. In DNA, the CDR3 is TGTGCCAGCAGGCCGGGTCCTAACACTGAAGCTTTCTTT.

The genes are TRBV6-2 or TRBV6-3 and TRBJ2-7, with 9 bases lining up with TRBD2. V shed 2 bases and J 4 bases; nucleotides not matched to a gene: 3. Germline assignment: CDR1 MNHEY and CDR2 SVGEGT. The CDR3 covers 14 residues. The CDR3 coding sequence is TGTGCCAGCAGTTACCTTAGCGGGAGTTACGAGCAGTACTTC. This translates into CASSYLSGSYEQYF.

The chain has TRBV15 and TRBJ1-1; 7 bases match TRBD1. The CDR3 consists of 14 residues. V dropped 8 bases and J dropped 0; count of bases not matched to a gene: 6. Germline V gene lookup returns CDR1 LNHNV and CDR2 YYDKDF (reference sequence). The CDR3 nucleotides are TGTGCCACCTCAGGGGGGCCGATGAACACTGAAGCTTTCTTT. Its translation is CATSGGPMNTEAFF.

This chain's CDR3 is CSALGQSSYNEQFF. The CDR3 DNA reads as TGCAGCGCCCTTGGACAGAGCTCCTACAATGAGCAGTTCTTC. The chain recombines TRBV29-1 with TRBJ2-1; tentatively, D is TRBD1 (6 bases). CDR1 is SQVTM and CDR2 is ANQGSEA in the germline V gene. The CDR3 extends over 14 amino acids. The ends were cut back, 7 bases at V and 0 bases at J, with 13 bases in the middle.

There are a few counts of this clonotype. The rearrangement uses TRBV24-1 and TRBJ1-5; D is ambiguous. V lost 4 bases to trimming and J lost 0 bases, with 6 bases between them. CDR1 KGHDR and CDR2 SFDVKD come from the germline V gene. This CDR3 spans 14 amino acids. CDR3 sequence reads: CATSDLNSNQPQHF. The CDR3, as DNA: TGTGCCACCAGTGACCTTAATAGCAATCAGCCCCAGCATTTT.

The chain is built from TRBV20-1 and TRBJ2-1; D is unresolved. V was shortened by 5 bases and J by 0 bases, with 11 bases between the two germline ends. CDR1 is DFQATT, CDR2 SNEGSKA, per germline (reference sequence). This CDR3 is 14 amino acids long. The CDR3 region has the DNA TGCAGTGCTCTGGGATCAAGCTCCTACAATGAGCAGTTCTTC. It translates to CSALGSSSYNEQFF.

The sample holds a few counts of this clonotype. The rearrangement links TRBV15 to TRBJ2-7, with 9 bases aligning to TRBD1. J was trimmed by 7 bases and V by 3 bases; bases with no gene match: 10. This CDR3 is 15 amino acids long. The germline gives CDR1 LNHNV, CDR2 YYDKDF (reference sequence). The CDR3 nucleotides are TGTGCCACCAGCAGGCACCCCACAGGGGGCGGTGAGCAGTACGTC. It yields the protein CATSRHPTGGGEQYV.

The V and J genes are TRBV7-3 and TRBJ1-5; 9 positions match TRBD1. The CDR3 spans 16 residues. Trimming cost V 6 bases and J 7 bases; bases outside gene matches: 13. Germline V gene sequence: CDR1 SGHTA, CDR2 FQGTGA. The CDR3: CASSQSPGQGGQPQHF. The CDR3 bases are TGTGCCAGCAGTCAATCCCCGGGACAGGGAGGACAGCCCCAGCATTTT.

There are a few counts of this clonotype. The chain links TRBV29-1 to TRBJ1-1; tentatively, D is TRBD1 (5 bases). Germline CDR1 reads SQVTM; CDR2 reads ANQGSEA. The CDR3 is 12 residues long. The V end was cut by 4 bases, the J end by 4 bases, with 10 bases between. In DNA, the CDR3 is TGCAGCGTTGCTGCGGGGACCACTGAAGCTTTCTTT. Its protein is CSVAAGTTEAFF.

The chain joins TRBV9 to TRBJ2-7; possible D gene TRBD2, 5 bases. Between the trimmed V and J ends, which lost 0 bases and 0 bases, there was a span of 13 bases. Germline V gene data show CDR1 as SGDLS and CDR2 as YYNGEE. The CDR3 consists of 16 residues. The CDR3 is CASSVGPSLDSYEQYF. The CDR3 nucleotides read TGTGCCAGCAGCGTAGGCCCCTCACTAGACTCCTACGAGCAGTACTTC.